This entry lists 30 T cell receptor beta chains sequenced from one sample in a study of blood T cell repertoires in COVID-19. Assay: immunoSEQ multiplex PCR; the TCRdb copy retains only in-frame clones and omits some. Here the sample spans 200,000 to 300,000 clones, approximately 89% being singletons. The sample was PBMCs or T cells enriched from blood (not recorded which). The receptors come from a woman aged 40 to 50 with acute COVID-19.

This rearrangement joins TRBV7-2 to TRBJ1-2; the D gene is possibly TRBD1 (6 bases). Trimming stripped 2 bases from V and 4 bases from J, with 11 bases between. The CDR3 loop spans 14 amino acids. Germline V gives CDR1 SGHTA, CDR2 FQGNSA. The CDR3 coding sequence is TGTGCCAGCAGCTTACGGGGACAACCCTATGGCTACACCTTC. Residues: CASSLRGQPYGYTF.

The gene calls are TRBV3-1 (or the pseudogene TRBV3-2) and TRBJ2-3; 10 bases match TRBD2. The length of the CDR3 is 14 residues. The J segment lost 6 bases and the V segment lost 8 bases, leaving 8 bases of the junction unmatched. The V gene's germline CDR1 is LGHDT and CDR2 YNNKEL (reference sequence). The CDR3, as DNA: TGTGCCAGCGCGAAGCGGGGGGGCCCGGATACGCAGTATTTT. Translating gives CASAKRGGPDTQYF.

The chain has TRBV7-9 and TRBJ1-5, with no clear D. Trimming took 1 base from V and 4 from J, leaving 8 bases between them. Germline CDR1 is SEHNR and CDR2 is FQNEAQ (reference sequence). The CDR3 extends over 14 amino acids. The CDR3 is CASSLVPGNQPQHF. In nucleotides, the CDR3 is TGTGCCAGCAGCTTAGTTCCCGGGAATCAGCCCCAGCATTTT.

The chain combines TRBV7-7 with TRBJ2-1; D ambiguous. CDR3 length equals 13 residues. The V end was cut by 5 bases, the J end by 11 bases, with 16 bases between. Per germline, CDR1 SSHAT and CDR2 FNYEAQ (reference sequence). The CDR3: CASSPNAQRKQFF. The DNA for the CDR3 is TGTGCCAGCAGCCCGAACGCTCAGCGTAAGCAGTTCTTC.

The chain is built from TRBV6-5 and TRBJ1-4, with D perhaps matching TRBD1 (5 bases). This CDR3 is 14 amino acids long. CDR1 and CDR2 (germline): MNHEY, SVGAGI. Between the trimmed V and J ends, which lost 2 bases and 7 bases, there was a span of 11 bases. The CDR3 DNA is TGTGCCAGCAGTTACGGAGCAGGGCGTGAAAAACTGTTTTTT. Protein product: CASSYGAGREKLFF.

The V gene is TRBV4-1, the J gene TRBJ1-1; weak D call: TRBD1 (5 bases). This CDR3 is built from 14 residues. V shed 4 bases and J shed 11 bases, with 20 bases lying between them. Germline CDR1 MGHRA, CDR2 YSYEKL. The CDR3 loop reads CASSLGLGPPRAFF. DNA of the CDR3: TGCGCCAGCAGCCTGGGGCTCGGACCTCCCAGGGCTTTCTTT.

Here the CDR3 DNA reads TGTGCCAGCAGCCTACAGGGAAATGAGCAGTTCTTC. It specifies CASSLQGNEQFF. V usage is TRBV16 and J usage is TRBJ2-1, with a tentative D call TRBD1 (6 bases). The germline CDR1 and CDR2 sequences are KGHSY and FQNENV. Trimming left V 4 bases short and J 7 bases short, with 8 bases between. CDR3 length equals 12 residues.

The chain carries TRBV19 and TRBJ2-3; 9 bases agree with TRBD2. There are 16 residues in the CDR3. V was clipped by 5 bases and J by 2 bases; unmatched bases: 8. Germline V gives CDR1 LNHDA, CDR2 SQIVND (reference sequence). The CDR3 nucleotides are TGTGCCAGTAGTGACTTAGCGGGAGTCGCCACAGATACGCAGTATTTT. This sequence encodes CASSDLAGVATDTQYF.

This clone was counted once. Different DNA sequences within this sample yield the same CDR3. This chain links TRBV9 with TRBJ2-2, with D possibly TRBD1 on 5 matching bases. The ends were cut back, 0 bases at V and 5 bases at J, with 11 bases in the middle. From germline, CDR1 is SGDLS and CDR2 YYNGEE. The CDR3 runs 15 residues. Written as DNA, the CDR3 is TGTGCCAGCAGCGTAGGGCAGGGTGGGACCGGGGAGCTGTTTTTT. Its protein product is CASSVGQGGTGELFF.

This clone was counted between two and nine times. The chain uses TRBV4-2 and TRBJ2-1; 10 nucleotides align to TRBD2. The CDR3 contains 16 residues. After removal of 3 bases from V and 2 bases from J, the junction contained 4 bases not matched to a gene. Germline lookup yields CDR1 LGHNA and CDR2 YNFKEQ. CDR3 nucleotides: TGTGCCAGCAGCCAGGCTAGCGGGGGCCCCTACAATGAGCAGTTCTTC. Translating it yields CASSQASGGPYNEQFF.

This clone was counted ten times or more. The J gene is TRBJ2-7, the V gene TRBV4-2; tentative D call: TRBD2 (6 bases). The CDR3 covers 13 residues. Per germline, CDR1 LGHNA and CDR2 YNFKEQ. V was shortened by 1 base and J by 4 bases, with 8 bases between the two germline ends. In DNA form, the CDR3 reads TGTGCCAGCAGCCAAGGGGGGGATTACGAGCAGTACTTC. Protein: CASSQGGDYEQYF.

This clone was seen a few times. This chain connects TRBV6-5 to TRBJ1-2; the match to TRBD1 covers 8 bases. Germline-derived CDR1 and CDR2 are MNHEY and SVGAGI. V shed 8 bases and J 2 bases; nucleotides not matched to a gene: 4. CDR3 size: 13 residues. For the CDR3, the DNA is TGTGCCAGCGGAGACAGGGGCAACTATGGCTACACCTTC. This sequence encodes CASGDRGNYGYTF.

The rearrangement uses TRBV5-1 and TRBJ2-5; 7 bases map to TRBD2. The CDR3 consists of 13 residues. CDR1 is SGHRS, CDR2 YFSETQ, per germline. J was trimmed by 5 bases and V by 0 bases; bases with no gene match: 1. This CDR3 reads CASSLGEGETQYF. For the CDR3, the DNA is TGCGCCAGCAGCTTGGGGGAGGGGGAGACCCAGTACTTC. Complete variable domain (other parts from reference TRBV5-1 and TRBJ2-5): KAGVTQTPRYLIKTRGQQVTLSCSPISGHRSVSWYQQTPGQGLQFLFEYFSETQRNKGNFPGRFSGRQFSNSRSEMNVSTLELGDSALYLCASSLGEGETQYFGPGTRLLVL.

V usage is TRBV19 and J usage is TRBJ2-4, with 7 bases aligning to TRBD2. Germline CDR1 and CDR2: LNHDA and SQIVND (reference sequence). V lost 4 bases, J lost 1 base, and 16 bases stayed unmatched. The CDR3 extends over 19 amino acids. CDR3 protein: CASSSDGRLAGEAKNIQYF. The DNA for the CDR3 is TGTGCCAGTAGTAGCGACGGGCGCCTCGCGGGGGAGGCCAAAAACATTCAGTACTTC.

This chain uses TRBV24-1 with TRBJ2-5; 9 bases are a match to TRBD2. CDR1 is KGHDR, CDR2 SFDVKD, per germline. The ends lost 3 bases at V and 5 bases at J; junction bases unmatched: 6. The CDR3 runs to 15 residues. This chain's CDR3 is CATSDKTSGKETQYF. The CDR3 DNA is TGTGCCACCAGTGATAAGACTAGCGGAAAGGAGACCCAGTACTTC.

V gene TRBV5-1 combines with J gene TRBJ1-4, with 7 bases aligning to TRBD1. Losses at the gene ends were 4 bases for V and 1 base for J; bases not matched to a gene: 7. Per the germline V gene, CDR1 is SGHRS and CDR2 is YFSETQ. This CDR3 is built from 16 residues. CDR3 sequence: CASSLGAGGTNEKLFF. The CDR3 DNA reads TGCGCCAGCAGCCTGGGAGCAGGGGGAACTAATGAAAAACTGTTTTTT.

The rearrangement joins TRBV18 to TRBJ1-6; 11 bases align to TRBD1. From germline, CDR1 is KGHSH and CDR2 LQKENI. The length of the CDR3 is 15 residues. The ends lost 3 bases at V and 9 bases at J; junction bases unmatched: 4. The CDR3 is CASSPDRGPGSPLHF. The DNA for the CDR3 is TGTGCCAGCTCACCGGACAGGGGGCCAGGTTCACCCCTCCACTTT.

This CDR3 reads CASSYKRRETQYF. The CDR3 DNA reads TGTGCCAGCAGTTACAAGCGGCGGGAGACCCAGTACTTC. The chain is built from TRBV6-6 and TRBJ2-5; possible D gene TRBD2, 5 bases. The V gene's germline CDR1 is MNHNY and CDR2 SVGAGI (reference sequence). The CDR3 is 13 residues long. V was clipped by 2 bases and J by 5 bases, with 9 bases between them.

The genes are TRBV7-9 and TRBJ2-2; D unclear. The CDR3 length is 17 residues. The ends were cut back, 2 bases at V and 3 bases at J, with 16 bases in the middle. Germline values: CDR1 SEHNR, CDR2 FQNEAQ (reference sequence). Here the CDR3 reads CASSLFAPDRDTGELFF. In nucleotides, the CDR3 is TGTGCCAGCAGCTTATTCGCCCCGGATCGGGACACCGGGGAGCTGTTTTTT. Combining the CDR3 with reference TRBV7-9 and TRBJ2-2 gives the whole variable domain DTGVSQNPRHKITKRGQNVTFRCDPISEHNRLYWYRQTLGQGPEFLTYFQNEAQLEKSRLLSDRFSAERPKGSFSTLEIQRTEQGDSAMYLCASSLFAPDRDTGELFFGEGSRLTVL.

This chain connects TRBV19 to TRBJ1-2; 9 bases are shared with TRBD1. With V trimmed by 6 bases and J by 6 bases, 8 bases remained unmatched. The CDR3 extends over 14 amino acids. Germline lookup yields CDR1 LNHDA and CDR2 SQIVND (reference sequence). The CDR3 protein is CASRLDRGLDGYTF. DNA of the CDR3: TGTGCCAGTAGGCTGGACAGGGGCCTGGATGGCTACACCTTC.

V usage is TRBV24-1 and J usage is TRBJ2-1; TRBD1 agrees at 9 bases. Germline CDR1 reads KGHDR; CDR2 reads SFDVKD. V shed 2 bases, J shed 2 bases, and the junction held 3 bases outside the gene matches. This CDR3 is 16 amino acids long. For the CDR3, the DNA is TGTGCCACCAGTGATTCAGGACAGGGGACCTACAATGAGCAGTTCTTC. It translates to CATSDSGQGTYNEQFF.

As DNA, the CDR3 is TGTGCCAGCAGTTTTTCAGGGGGCTACGAGCAGTACGTC. Its translation is CASSFSGGYEQYV. The gene calls are TRBV12-3 or TRBV12-4 and TRBJ2-7, with 7 positions matching TRBD1. The CDR3 has 13 amino acids. V was clipped by 3 bases and J by 3 bases; unmatched bases: 2.

The V gene is TRBV4-1, the J gene TRBJ2-3, with 12 bases fitting TRBD2. The CDR3 extends over 16 amino acids. CDR1 and CDR2 (germline): MGHRA, YSYEKL. V dropped 1 base and J dropped 7; count of bases not matched to a gene: 6. The CDR3 sequence: CASSQVTSGSRYTQYF. The CDR3 DNA reads as TGCGCCAGCAGCCAAGTGACTAGCGGGAGTAGATATACGCAGTATTTT.

This clone was found once. The chain recombines TRBV19 with TRBJ2-2, with D possibly matching TRBD2 (5 bases). Germline V gene lookup returns CDR1 LNHDA and CDR2 SQIVND (reference sequence). This CDR3 comprises 14 residues. Trimming left V 5 bases short and J 4 bases short, with 11 bases between. CDR3 sequence: CASSPDRGTGELFF. In DNA form, the CDR3 reads TGTGCCAGTAGTCCAGATCGGGGCACCGGGGAGCTGTTTTTT.

The chain recombines TRBV7-9 with TRBJ2-2; a possible D gene is TRBD2 (5 bases). Germline V CDR1 and CDR2: SEHNR, FQNEAQ (reference sequence). The CDR3 runs to 15 residues. Deletions cut 5 bases from V and 6 bases from J, with 16 bases between. The CDR3 DNA reads as TGTGCCAGCAGCCCTCACGGAGGTACGGCCGGGGAGCTGTTTTTT. Protein: CASSPHGGTAGELFF.

This chain links TRBV29-1 with TRBJ1-4; D gene unclear. V lost 8 bases, J lost 7 bases, and 11 bases lay in between. The germline gives CDR1 SQVTM, CDR2 ANQGSEA. This CDR3 has 11 amino acids. This chain's CDR3 is CSYTRGEKLFF. The CDR3 DNA reads as TGCAGCTACACACGTGGTGAAAAACTGTTTTTT.

This chain links TRBV6-5 with TRBJ1-3; D is ambiguous. The CDR3 has 14 residues. Germline CDR1 reads MNHEY; CDR2 reads SVGAGI. V was trimmed by 2 bases and J by 2 bases, leaving 7 bases between them. The CDR3: CASSYVKTGNTIYF. CDR3 bases: TGTGCCAGCAGTTACGTTAAAACTGGAAACACCATATATTTT.

The J gene is TRBJ2-2, the V gene TRBV9, with 11 bases aligning to TRBD2. V lost 3 bases to trimming and J lost 1 base; unmatched junction nucleotides: 5. This CDR3 has 17 amino acids. The germline CDR1 and CDR2 sequences are SGDLS and YYNGEE. This CDR3 reads CASSALGLAGNTGELFF. The CDR3 coding sequence is TGTGCCAGCAGCGCTTTAGGACTAGCGGGGAACACCGGGGAGCTGTTTTTT.

Worth noting for this clone: The same CDR3 is also encoded by other DNA sequences in this sample. The genes are TRBV7-9 and TRBJ2-1; 10 bases map to TRBD2. V shed 5 bases, J shed 5 bases, and the junction held 6 bases outside the gene matches. CDR1 and CDR2 (germline): SEHNR, FQNEAQ (reference sequence). This CDR3 contains 15 residues. CDR3 protein: CASSLSGRTDNEQFF. The DNA of the CDR3 is TGTGCCAGCAGCCTTAGCGGGAGGACCGACAATGAGCAGTTCTTC.

V gene TRBV5-8 combines with J gene TRBJ1-2, with 7 bases aligning to TRBD1. Germline assignment: CDR1 SGHTS and CDR2 YDEGEE. V shed 3 bases and J 4 bases; nucleotides not matched to a gene: 6. The CDR3 spans 14 residues. This CDR3 reads CASSSGDRTYGYTF. The CDR3 DNA is TGTGCCAGCAGCTCTGGGGACAGAACCTATGGCTACACCTTC.